Below, one TCR beta chain is given with its context. The sample comes from a study of blood T cell repertoires in COVID-19. Cohort assignment relied on participant-reported clinical history. Clones were sequenced by immunoSEQ multiplex PCR, and TCRdb holds only the in-frame ones, with some missing. The repertoire holds under 400,000 clones, with more than 70% as singletons. V was cut by 4 bases and J by 3 bases, with 19 bases left in between. Germline CDR1 MNHNS, CDR2 SASEGT. This CDR3 contains 16 residues. The clonotype comes from a man in his forties or fifties in a cohort exposed to, infected with or recovered from COVID-19 (not recorded which). The rearrangement links TRBV6-1 to TRBJ2-7; no clear D. The sample consisted of PBMCs or T cells enriched from blood (not recorded which). The chain's CDR3 is CASSGTGATPNYEQYF. CDR3 in DNA: TGTGCCAGCAGTGGCACGGGTGCGACCCCTAACTACGAGCAGTACTTC.